The rows below give T cell receptor beta chains drawn from one sample of a study of a mutant IDH1 vaccine in newly diagnosed glioma. These receptors' targets are unknown. Data came from immunoSEQ multiplex PCR; TCRdb stores just in-frame clones and leaves some out. The sample lists 35,000 or so clones, about four fifths occurring once. The sample was peripheral blood mononuclear cells (PBMCs), taken from a glioma patient whose treatment included an IDH1 peptide vaccine. The receptors stem from a young woman with glioma. Some clones in this sample may be carry-over from other donors' samples. Both conserved end residues are part of each CDR3. Each record gives: J gene, clone size, V gene, D gene, CDR3 protein, CDR3 DNA. A D gene is named only where the DNA matches it firmly. Only some rows state a clone size, as once, few, many or a class for expanded clones.

TRBJ1-1,NA,TRBV28,NA,CASSSPAMNTEAFF,TGTGCCAGCAGTTCACCAGCGATGAACACTGAAGCTTTCTTT
TRBJ2-1,NA,TRBV6-5,NA,CASGRGSSYNEQFF,TGTGCCAGCGGGCGAGGGAGCTCCTACAATGAGCAGTTCTTC
TRBJ2-7,NA,TRBV23-1,TRBD1,CASSPDRDEQYF,TGCGCCAGCAGTCCAGACAGGGACGAGCAGTACTTC
TRBJ2-7,NA,TRBV6-5,NA,CASSNGPYEQYF,TGTGCCAGCAGTAACGGCCCATACGAGCAGTACTTC
TRBJ2-7,NA,TRBV7-2,TRBD1,CASSSDRGDYEQYF,TGTGCCAGCAGCTCAGACAGGGGGGACTACGAGCAGTACTTC
TRBJ2-7,NA,TRBV30,NA,CAWSAGGGVGSYEQYF,TGTGCCTGGAGTGCCGGGGGCGGGGTAGGATCGTACGAGCAGTACTTC
TRBJ1-2,NA,TRBV27,NA,CASARAGAYTF,TGTGCCAGCGCCCGGGCGGGGGCCTACACCTTC
TRBJ2-1,NA,TRBV6-1,NA,CASSARRMSSYNEQFF,TGTGCCAGCAGTGCCCGTAGGATGAGCTCCTACAATGAGCAGTTCTTC
TRBJ2-2,few,TRBV2,NA,CASIPGQRATGELFF,TGTGCCAGCATCCCAGGACAGAGGGCCACCGGGGAGCTGTTTTTT
TRBJ2-7,NA,TRBV28,TRBD1,CASTDRGREQYF,TGTGCCAGCACGGACAGGGGGCGCGAGCAGTACTTC
TRBJ2-1,NA,TRBV13,TRBD2,CASSLEGLAGGGEQFF,TGTGCCAGCAGCTTAGAGGGGCTAGCGGGAGGCGGTGAGCAGTTCTTC
TRBJ1-1,NA,TRBV29-1,TRBD1,CSVGTGVTNTEAFF,TGCAGCGTTGGGACAGGGGTCACGAACACTGAAGCTTTCTTT
TRBJ1-1,NA,TRBV5-1,NA,CASTALGGPRGEAFF,TGCGCCAGCACCGCCCTCGGGGGACCAAGGGGTGAAGCTTTCTTT
TRBJ2-5,NA,TRBV2,NA,CASSDIAQETQYF,TGTGCCAGCAGTGATATAGCGCAAGAGACCCAGTACTTC
TRBJ1-5,few,TRBV10-3,NA,CATGGGEQPQHF,TGTGCCACCGGCGGGGGGGAGCAGCCCCAGCATTTT
TRBJ2-7,NA,TRBV4-1,NA,CASSQESGYEQYF,TGCGCCAGCAGCCAAGAATCCGGGTACGAGCAGTACTTC
TRBJ2-7,NA,TRBV11-2,NA,CASSLDLGEQYF,TGTGCCAGCAGCTTAGATCTAGGCGAGCAGTACTTC
TRBJ1-3,NA,TRBV7-2,TRBD1,CASSLTGEKGNTIYF,TGTGCCAGCAGCCTAACAGGGGAGAAGGGAAACACCATATATTTT
TRBJ2-1,NA,TRBV7-2,NA,CASSGNEQFF,TGTGCCAGCAGTGGAAATGAGCAGTTCTTC
TRBJ2-7,once,TRBV5-4,TRBD2,CASSSGLVGEQYF,TGTGCCAGCAGCTCAGGACTAGTCGGCGAGCAGTACTTC
TRBJ1-4,NA,TRBV11-3,TRBD1,CASSSTGDREKLFF,TGTGCCAGCAGCTCTACAGGGGATCGCGAAAAACTGTTTTTT
TRBJ1-5,NA,TRBV19,TRBD1,CASAGTGGGQPQHF,TGTGCCAGCGCCGGGACAGGGGGCGGTCAGCCCCAGCATTTT
TRBJ1-3,NA,TRBV4-1,NA,CASSREQALGNTIYF,TGCGCCAGCAGCCGGGAACAGGCTCTAGGAAACACCATATATTTT
TRBJ1-1,NA,TRBV6-4,NA,CASSDAGPLSSRRTEAFF,TGTGCCAGCAGTGACGCTGGGCCCCTGAGCTCCCGGCGGACTGAAGCTTTCTTT
TRBJ2-7,NA,TRBV7-8,TRBD1,CASSPRTGFSSYEQYF,TGTGCCAGCAGCCCCCGGACAGGGTTTAGCTCCTACGAGCAGTACTTC
TRBJ1-6,NA,TRBV28,NA,CASSTGSNSPLHF,TGTGCCAGCAGTACAGGGAGTAATTCACCCCTCCACTTT
TRBJ2-7,NA,TRBV5-1,TRBD2,CASSLISGSYEQYF,TGCGCCAGCAGCTTGATTAGCGGGAGCTACGAGCAGTACTTC
TRBJ2-3,NA,TRBV30,NA,CAWSGTGTLGTDTQYF,TGTGCCTGGAGCGGAACAGGGACCCTCGGGACAGATACGCAGTATTTT
TRBJ2-1,NA,TRBV29-1,NA,CSAAGGGGQFF,TGCAGCGCCGCCGGGGGCGGGGGGCAGTTCTTC